The rows below give T cell receptor beta chains drawn from one sample of a study of shared clonotypes between healthy human individuals. Sequencing was performed with immunoSEQ multiplex PCR; in TCRdb, only in-frame clones are kept and a portion is missing. The sample lists hundreds of thousands of clones, roughly 98% seen once, with 0.25% to 0.35% in the top ten. Sequencing used naive CD8+ T cells sorted from blood. All receptors come from a man aged 30-40 years in good health. CDR3s include the opening cysteine and the closing phenylalanine or tryptophan. The order of the fields is V gene, clone size, D gene, J gene, CDR3 DNA, CDR3 protein. A D gene is named only where the DNA matches it firmly. Expanded clones get a size class; other rows say once, few or many, or leave the size out.

TRBV14	.	.	TRBJ2-6	TGTGCCAGCAGCCACGGCTCTGGGGCCAACGTCCTGACTTTC	CASSHGSGANVLTF
TRBV27	.	TRBD2	TRBJ2-1	TGTGCCAGCAGTCCCGGGACTAGGAAGTTCTTC	CASSPGTRKFF
TRBV21-1	.	.	TRBJ1-5	TGTGCCAGCAGCAACCCCCAACGGGGGTCACGTCGGCAGCCCCAGCATTTT	CASSNPQRGSRRQPQHF
TRBV29-1	.	TRBD1	TRBJ2-3	TGCAGCGCCGAGGGGGCTGCGCAGTATTTT	CSAEGAAQYF
TRBV11-3	.	TRBD1	TRBJ2-7	TGTGCCAGCAGCTCAAGGGACAGAACCTACGAGCAGTACTTC	CASSSRDRTYEQYF
TRBV9	.	.	TRBJ2-3	TGTGCCAGCAGCGCCGACTCTAGCACAGATACGCAGTATTTT	CASSADSSTDTQYF
TRBV29-1	.	.	TRBJ2-7	TGCAGCTTTACTAGGGACTCCTCCTACGAGCAGTACTTC	CSFTRDSSYEQYF
TRBV11-2	.	.	TRBJ2-1	TGTGCCAGCGGGGGCCGGGACGCGGAGTTCTTC	CASGGRDAEFF
TRBV28	.	.	TRBJ2-7	TGTGCCAGCAGGACTAAAAGGGCCTCTTGGGCTGTCTCCTACGAGCAGTACTTC	CASRTKRASWAVSYEQYF
TRBV19	.	TRBD1	TRBJ2-7	TGTGCCAGTAGTATAACAGGGGGCTACGAGCAGTACTTC	CASSITGGYEQYF
TRBV10-1	.	.	TRBJ2-1	TGCGCCAGCAGTGAGTTTGGCCCGACAAATGAGCAGTTCTTC	CASSEFGPTNEQFF
TRBV13	.	TRBD1	TRBJ2-3	TGTGCCAGCAGCTCCGGGACAGGGGTGAAAGATACGCAGTATTTT	CASSSGTGVKDTQYF
TRBV28	.	.	TRBJ2-6	TGTGCCAGCAGCTATGTGGGGGCCAACGTCCTGACTTTC	CASSYVGANVLTF
TRBV10-3	once	TRBD1	TRBJ1-2	TGTGCCATCAGTGAGACGACGAGGATGGACAGGACTCGGAGAGGCTACACCTTC	CAISETTRMDRTRRGYTF
TRBV7-9	.	.	TRBJ2-7	TGTGCCAGCAGCTACACCGGGACCCGTCAGTACGAGCAGTACTTC	CASSYTGTRQYEQYF
TRBV2	.	.	TRBJ2-1	TGTGCCAGCAGCGCCACAGCCGTCGTGACCTTCTGGGACAATGAGCAGTTCTTC	CASSATAVVTFWDNEQFF
TRBV29-1	.	TRBD1	TRBJ2-7	TGCAGCGCCTGGGGTGGGACAGGGAGGTCCTACGAGCAGTACTTC	CSAWGGTGRSYEQYF
TRBV6-1	.	.	TRBJ2-7	TGTGCCAGCAGTGAGTACAACTACTACGAGCAGTACTTC	CASSEYNYYEQYF
TRBV13	.	TRBD1	TRBJ2-1	TGTGCCAGCAGCTCGGGACAGGGGGCCGATGAGCAGTTCTTC	CASSSGQGADEQFF
TRBV4-1	.	.	TRBJ2-5	TGCGCCAGCAGCCAAGGAGGTGGCGGGCAAGAGACCCAGTACTTC	CASSQGGGGQETQYF